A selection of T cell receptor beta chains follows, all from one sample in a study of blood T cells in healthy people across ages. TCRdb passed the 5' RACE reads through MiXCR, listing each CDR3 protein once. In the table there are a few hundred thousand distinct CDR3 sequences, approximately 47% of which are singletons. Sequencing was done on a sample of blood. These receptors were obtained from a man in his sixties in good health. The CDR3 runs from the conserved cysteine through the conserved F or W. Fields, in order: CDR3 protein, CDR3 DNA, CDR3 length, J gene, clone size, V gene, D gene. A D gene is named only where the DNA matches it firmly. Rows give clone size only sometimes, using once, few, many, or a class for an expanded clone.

cdr3_aa: CATSRDPTGGNEKLFF; cdr3_nt: TGTGCCACCAGCAGAGACCCGACAGGGGGTAATGAAAAACTGTTTTTT; cdr3_length: 16; j_call: TRBJ1-4; clone_size: -; v_call: TRBV15; d_call: TRBD1
cdr3_aa: CASSPAGTGSYEQYF; cdr3_nt: TGTGCCAGCAGTCCCGCCGGGACAGGGTCCTACGAGCAGTACTTC; cdr3_length: 15; j_call: TRBJ2-7; clone_size: few; v_call: TRBV28; d_call: TRBD1
cdr3_aa: CSADQSNEQYF; cdr3_nt: TGCAGTGCAGATCAGAGTAATGAGCAGTACTTC; cdr3_length: 11; j_call: TRBJ2-5; clone_size: -; v_call: TRBV20-1; d_call: -
cdr3_aa: CASSQTSGPNEQFF; cdr3_nt: TGTGCCAGCAGCCAGACTAGCGGGCCAAATGAGCAGTTCTTC; cdr3_length: 14; j_call: TRBJ2-1; clone_size: -; v_call: TRBV6-6; d_call: TRBD2
cdr3_aa: CATSRDPSATNEKLFF; cdr3_nt: TGTGCCACCAGCAGAGACCCCAGTGCAACTAATGAAAAACTGTTTTTT; cdr3_length: 16; j_call: TRBJ1-4; clone_size: -; v_call: TRBV15; d_call: -
cdr3_aa: CASSEWTSGDYGYTF; cdr3_nt: TGTGCCAGCAGCGAATGGACAAGTGGGGACTATGGCTACACCTTC; cdr3_length: 15; j_call: TRBJ1-2; clone_size: -; v_call: TRBV7-9; d_call: -
cdr3_aa: CASKSSGRAETQYF; cdr3_nt: TGTGCCAGCAAATCTAGCGGGAGGGCGGAGACCCAGTACTTC; cdr3_length: 14; j_call: TRBJ2-5; clone_size: -; v_call: TRBV28; d_call: TRBD2
cdr3_aa: CASSPKGVWGQETQYF; cdr3_nt: TGCGCCAGCAGCCCTAAGGGAGTCTGGGGGCAAGAGACCCAGTACTTC; cdr3_length: 16; j_call: TRBJ2-5; clone_size: few; v_call: TRBV4-3; d_call: -
cdr3_aa: CASSRASIGNEQFF; cdr3_nt: TGTGCCAGCAGCCGGGCGTCGATAGGGAATGAGCAGTTCTTC; cdr3_length: 14; j_call: TRBJ2-1; clone_size: -; v_call: TRBV4-2; d_call: -
cdr3_aa: CASSLSLRIYGYTF; cdr3_nt: TGTGCCAGCAGTCTTAGTCTCCGTATCTATGGCTACACCTTC; cdr3_length: 14; j_call: TRBJ1-2; clone_size: few; v_call: TRBV12-3/TRBV12-4; d_call: -
cdr3_aa: CSYHLPSRGYTF; cdr3_nt: TGCAGCTACCACCTTCCTTCGAGAGGCTACACCTTC; cdr3_length: 12; j_call: TRBJ1-2; clone_size: -; v_call: TRBV29-1; d_call: -
cdr3_aa: CASSPSTFSGNEQFF; cdr3_nt: TGTGCCAGCAGCCCTTCAACTTTTAGCGGCAATGAGCAGTTCTTC; cdr3_length: 15; j_call: TRBJ2-1; clone_size: -; v_call: TRBV9; d_call: -
cdr3_aa: CASSPPPGIGANVLTF; cdr3_nt: TGTGCCAGCAGCCCACCGCCCGGGATCGGGGCCAACGTCCTGACTTTC; cdr3_length: 16; j_call: TRBJ2-6; clone_size: few; v_call: TRBV28; d_call: -
cdr3_aa: CASSAGGTSGYGFQETQYF; cdr3_nt: TGTGCCAGCAGCGCCGGGGGGACTAGCGGGTACGGATTTCAAGAGACCCAGTACTTC; cdr3_length: 19; j_call: TRBJ2-5; clone_size: -; v_call: TRBV4-2; d_call: TRBD2
cdr3_aa: CASSQDTGIGGYEQYF; cdr3_nt: TGTGCCAGCAGCCAAGATACCGGGATTGGGGGCTACGAGCAGTACTTC; cdr3_length: 16; j_call: TRBJ2-7; clone_size: -; v_call: TRBV3-1; d_call: -
cdr3_aa: CASSPDGLSHEQYF; cdr3_nt: TGTGCCAGCTCACCTGACGGACTTTCTCATGAGCAGTACTTC; cdr3_length: 14; j_call: TRBJ2-5; clone_size: once; v_call: TRBV18; d_call: -
cdr3_aa: CSAPPASRMETQYF; cdr3_nt: TGCAGTGCCCCCCCGGCCTCGAGGATGGAGACCCAGTACTTC; cdr3_length: 14; j_call: TRBJ2-5; clone_size: -; v_call: TRBV20-1; d_call: -
cdr3_aa: CASSVVSENEQFF; cdr3_nt: TGTGCCAGCAGCGTAGTCTCAGAAAATGAGCAGTTCTTC; cdr3_length: 13; j_call: TRBJ2-1; clone_size: few; v_call: TRBV7-2; d_call: -
cdr3_aa: CASSLSTGGGNEQFF; cdr3_nt: TGCGCCAGCAGCTTGTCAACAGGGGGAGGGAATGAGCAGTTCTTC; cdr3_length: 15; j_call: TRBJ2-1; clone_size: -; v_call: TRBV5-1; d_call: -
cdr3_aa: CASSLNPSGRVETQYF; cdr3_nt: TGTGCCAGCAGTTTAAATCCTAGCGGGAGGGTTGAGACCCAGTACTTC; cdr3_length: 16; j_call: TRBJ2-5; clone_size: few; v_call: TRBV28; d_call: TRBD2
cdr3_aa: CASSGERAYEQYF; cdr3_nt: TGCGCCAGCAGCGGGGAGCGGGCCTACGAGCAGTACTTC; cdr3_length: 13; j_call: TRBJ2-7; clone_size: few; v_call: TRBV5-1; d_call: -
cdr3_aa: CSAGTGGGSINQPQHF; cdr3_nt: TGCAGTGCTGGGACAGGGGGAGGTAGTATCAATCAGCCCCAGCATTTT; cdr3_length: 16; j_call: TRBJ1-5; clone_size: -; v_call: TRBV20-1; d_call: TRBD1
cdr3_aa: CASSDLVGGEQFF; cdr3_nt: TGTGCCAGCAGTGATCTCGTGGGTGGGGAGCAGTTCTTC; cdr3_length: 13; j_call: TRBJ2-1; clone_size: -; v_call: TRBV6-4; d_call: -
cdr3_aa: CASSLRGSGHEQYF; cdr3_nt: TGCGCCAGCAGCTTGAGAGGGAGTGGCCACGAGCAGTACTTC; cdr3_length: 14; j_call: TRBJ2-7; clone_size: few; v_call: TRBV5-1; d_call: -
cdr3_aa: CASNRGASTDTQYF; cdr3_nt: TGTGCCAGCAACAGGGGTGCTAGCACAGATACGCAGTATTTT; cdr3_length: 14; j_call: TRBJ2-3; clone_size: -; v_call: TRBV25-1; d_call: TRBD1
cdr3_aa: CSARVQASSSYNEQFF; cdr3_nt: TGCAGTGCTAGAGTCCAGGCCTCGAGCTCCTACAATGAGCAGTTCTTC; cdr3_length: 16; j_call: TRBJ2-1; clone_size: -; v_call: TRBV20-1; d_call: -
cdr3_aa: CASRSARRGTDTQYF; cdr3_nt: TGTGCCAGCCGCTCCGCTAGGCGGGGCACAGATACGCAGTATTTT; cdr3_length: 15; j_call: TRBJ2-3; clone_size: many; v_call: TRBV27; d_call: -
cdr3_aa: CASSQGGLGNIQYF; cdr3_nt: TGCGCCAGCAGCCAAGGGGGGCTCGGAAACATTCAGTACTTC; cdr3_length: 14; j_call: TRBJ2-4; clone_size: few; v_call: TRBV4-3; d_call: -
cdr3_aa: CASSKQGISGANVLTF; cdr3_nt: TGTGCCAGTAGTAAACAGGGAATTTCTGGGGCCAACGTCCTGACTTTC; cdr3_length: 16; j_call: TRBJ2-6; clone_size: few; v_call: TRBV6-2/TRBV6-3; d_call: -
cdr3_aa: CSSLAFQGNEQFF; cdr3_nt: TGCAGCTCCTTGGCTTTTCAGGGCAATGAGCAGTTCTTC; cdr3_length: 13; j_call: TRBJ2-1; clone_size: few; v_call: TRBV29-1; d_call: -
cdr3_aa: CASSLPLGYTF; cdr3_nt: TGTGCCAGCAGCCTTCCGCTTGGCTACACCTTC; cdr3_length: 11; j_call: TRBJ1-2; clone_size: once; v_call: TRBV7-2; d_call: -
cdr3_aa: CASNQRAGVISDEQYF; cdr3_nt: TGTGCCAGCAACCAACGAGCGGGAGTTATTTCGGACGAGCAGTACTTC; cdr3_length: 16; j_call: TRBJ2-7; clone_size: -; v_call: TRBV9; d_call: TRBD2
cdr3_aa: CASSAALGQGAHYGYTF; cdr3_nt: TGTGCCAGCAGCGCCGCCCTTGGACAGGGGGCACACTATGGCTACACCTTC; cdr3_length: 17; j_call: TRBJ1-2; clone_size: -; v_call: TRBV25-1; d_call: TRBD1